Each of the 2 T cell receptor beta chains below was sequenced from the same sample in a study of blood T cell repertoires in COVID-19. Libraries were prepared by immunoSEQ multiplex PCR; TCRdb keeps only in-frame clonotypes and omits some of them. This sample has fewer than 20,000 clones, with about nine tenths found just once. The specimen sequenced was peripheral blood. All receptors derive from a human donor in a cohort sampled during active COVID-19.

The chain employs TRBV5-1 and TRBJ2-2; maybe TRBD1 (6 bases). This CDR3 is built from 15 residues. Germline V CDR1 and CDR2: SGHRS, YFSETQ. Trimming left V 1 base short and J 6 bases short, with 13 bases between. CDR3 loop: CASSLRTARSGELFF. CDR3 sequence (DNA): TGCGCCAGCAGCTTGAGGACAGCCAGATCCGGGGAGCTGTTTTTT.

The chain uses TRBV15 and TRBJ1-6, with TRBD1 as a possible D gene (6 bases). Germline CDR1 LNHNV, CDR2 YYDKDF (reference sequence). V lost 0 bases to trimming and J lost 7 bases, with 10 bases between them. The CDR3 is 15 residues long. This CDR3 is CATSRENRANSPLHF. The CDR3 nucleotides are TGTGCCACCAGCAGAGAGAACAGGGCCAATTCACCCCTCCACTTT.